Here is one TCR beta chain with its context. Its cognate antigen is unknown. The CDR3 contains 11 residues. The ends lost 6 bases at V and 6 bases at J; junction bases unmatched: 4. Looked up from germline, CDR1 is SQVTM and CDR2 is ANQGSEA. The PCR was carried out with 60 Vbeta primers and 13 Jbeta primers. Clones were sequenced by immunoSEQ multiplex PCR, and TCRdb holds only the in-frame ones, with some missing. Of roughly 120,000 clones in the sample, approximately 76% are singletons; the top ten hold around 8%. The sample is drawn from a study of cytomegalovirus exposure and HLA in healthy donors. Study conclusions and caveats: One variant, a missense change in DCLRE1C, was linked in a later analysis to TCR beta V- and J-gene trimming.

The TCR was taken from a man aged 40-50 years in good health and CMV-seronegative. This chain connects TRBV29-1 to TRBJ2-7; 8 bases fit TRBD1. Sequenced: PBMCs. The CDR3 DNA follows: TGCAGCGTCGGAACAGGGGGCGAGCAGTACTTC. Translating it yields CSVGTGGEQYF.